Listed below are T cell receptor beta chains from one sample, sequenced in a study of shared clonotypes between healthy human individuals. Sequenced by immunoSEQ multiplex PCR; TCRdb stores in-frame clones only, minus some. The sample lists about 2.1 million clones; around 93% were seen once. Sequenced sample: naive CD8+ T cells from PBMCs. The origin of the receptors is a man aged 18-30 years in good health. Some clones in this sample may be carry-over from other donors' samples. CDR3s include the opening cysteine and the closing phenylalanine or tryptophan. Each record gives: clone size, D gene, J gene, V gene, CDR3 protein, CDR3 DNA. A D gene is named only where the DNA matches it firmly. Part of the rows lack a size; the others show once, few, many or a class for expanded clones.

-,-,TRBJ2-5,TRBV12-5,CASGFWGPGETQYF,TGTGCTAGTGGTTTTTGGGGACCCGGCGAGACCCAGTACTTC
-,-,TRBJ2-1,TRBV29-1,CSVEEGQFF,TGCAGCGTTGAGGAGGGGCAGTTCTTC
-,-,TRBJ1-1,TRBV27,CASSGEGRRTEAFF,TGTGCCAGCAGTGGGGAGGGCAGGCGCACTGAAGCTTTCTTT
-,-,TRBJ2-5,TRBV29-1,CSVELRGELAAETQYF,TGCAGCGTTGAGCTTCGCGGAGAACTAGCCGCGGAGACCCAGTACTTC
-,TRBD1,TRBJ1-1,TRBV6-6,CASSYQTGGLEAFF,TGTGCCAGCAGTTACCAGACAGGGGGCCTTGAAGCTTTCTTT
-,-,TRBJ2-5,TRBV13,CASSWGGRETQYF,TGTGCCAGCAGCTGGGGGGGGCGAGAGACCCAGTACTTC
-,-,TRBJ1-1,TRBV7-3,CASSLTGGNTEAFF,TGTGCCAGCAGCTTAACCGGAGGGAACACTGAAGCTTTCTTT
-,-,TRBJ2-7,TRBV6-1,CASSEWVWTVLGEQYF,TGTGCCAGCAGTGAATGGGTGTGGACGGTTCTCGGCGAGCAGTACTTC
-,-,TRBJ1-5,TRBV27,CASSLRQPNQPQHF,TGTGCCAGCAGTTTAAGACAGCCAAATCAGCCCCAGCATTTT
-,-,TRBJ1-4,TRBV2,CASVARANEKLFF,TGTGCCAGCGTTGCTCGCGCTAATGAAAAACTGTTTTTT
-,-,TRBJ2-3,TRBV4-1,CASSQGQWGTDTQYF,TGCGCCAGCAGCCAGGGGCAGTGGGGCACAGATACGCAGTATTTT
-,TRBD2,TRBJ2-7,TRBV19,CASSILAGATYEQYF,TGTGCCAGTAGTATCCTAGCGGGAGCGACCTACGAGCAGTACTTC
once,-,TRBJ1-4,TRBV7-9,CASSSTRGTATNEKLFF,TGTGCCAGCAGCTCTACGCGCGGAACCGCAACTAATGAAAAACTGTTTTTT
-,TRBD1,TRBJ2-1,TRBV30,CAGTTGGYNNEQFF,TGTGCCGGGACGACAGGGGGCTATAACAATGAGCAGTTCTTC
-,TRBD2,TRBJ2-5,TRBV11-3,CASSSGTSAGETQYF,TGTGCCAGCAGCTCCGGGACTAGCGCCGGCGAGACCCAGTACTTC
-,-,TRBJ1-1,TRBV7-9,CASSHPDGLNTEAFF,TGTGCCAGCAGCCACCCGGACGGCTTGAACACTGAAGCTTTCTTT
-,-,TRBJ2-7,TRBV9,CASSGTNSYEQYF,TGTGCCAGCAGCGGGACTAACTCCTACGAGCAGTACTTC
-,-,TRBJ2-1,TRBV28,CASSLISGDKWDNEQFF,TGTGCCAGCAGTTTAATATCGGGGGATAAGTGGGACAATGAGCAGTTCTTC
-,-,TRBJ1-1,TRBV4-1,CASSQVRQLNTEAFF,TGCGCCAGCAGCCAAGTACGGCAGCTAAACACTGAAGCTTTCTTT
-,-,TRBJ2-5,TRBV29-1,CSVAGTEIGGETQYF,TGCAGCGTTGCAGGGACGGAGATCGGAGGGGAGACCCAGTACTTC
-,TRBD1,TRBJ2-1,TRBV27,CASSLGTGGNNEQFF,TGTGCCAGCAGTTTAGGGACAGGGGGCAACAATGAGCAGTTCTTC
-,-,TRBJ2-2,TRBV7-9,CASSLPRQARNTGELFF,TGTGCCAGCAGCTTACCCCGACAGGCAAGGAACACCGGGGAGCTGTTTTTT